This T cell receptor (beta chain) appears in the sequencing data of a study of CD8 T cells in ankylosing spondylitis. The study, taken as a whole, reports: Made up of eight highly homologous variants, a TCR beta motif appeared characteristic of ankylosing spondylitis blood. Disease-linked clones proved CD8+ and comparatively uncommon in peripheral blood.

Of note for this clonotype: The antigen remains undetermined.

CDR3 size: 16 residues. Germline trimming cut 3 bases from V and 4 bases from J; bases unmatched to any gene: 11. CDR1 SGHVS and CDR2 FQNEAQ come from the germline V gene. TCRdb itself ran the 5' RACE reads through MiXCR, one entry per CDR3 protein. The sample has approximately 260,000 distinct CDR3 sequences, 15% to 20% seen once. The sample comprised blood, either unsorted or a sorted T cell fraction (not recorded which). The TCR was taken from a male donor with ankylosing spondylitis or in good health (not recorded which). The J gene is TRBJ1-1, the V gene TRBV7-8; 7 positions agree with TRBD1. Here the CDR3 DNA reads TGTGCCAGCAGCTTCTCCCAGGGGGAGGCCGGCACTGAAGCTTTCTTT. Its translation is CASSFSQGEAGTEAFF.